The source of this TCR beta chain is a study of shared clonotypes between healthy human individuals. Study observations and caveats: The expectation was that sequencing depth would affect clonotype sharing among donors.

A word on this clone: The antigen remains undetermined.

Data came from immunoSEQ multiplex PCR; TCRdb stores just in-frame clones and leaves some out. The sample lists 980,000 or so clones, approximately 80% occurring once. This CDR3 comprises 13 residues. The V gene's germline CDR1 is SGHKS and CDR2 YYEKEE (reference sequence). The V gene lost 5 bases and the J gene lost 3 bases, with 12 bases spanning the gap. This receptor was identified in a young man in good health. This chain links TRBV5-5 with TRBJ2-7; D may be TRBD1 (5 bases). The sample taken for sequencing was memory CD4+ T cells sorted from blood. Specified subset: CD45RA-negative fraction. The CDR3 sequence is CASSSGFYYEQYF. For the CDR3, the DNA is TGTGCCAGCAGTTCAGGGTTCTACTACGAGCAGTACTTC. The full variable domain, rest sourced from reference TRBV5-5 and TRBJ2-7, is DAGVTQSPTHLIKTRGQQVTLRCSPISGHKSVSWYQQVLGQGPQFIFQYYEKEERGRGNFPDRFSARQFPNYSSELNVNALLLGDSALYLCASSSGFYYEQYFGPGTRLTVT.